These 2 T cell receptor beta chains originate from one sample sequenced in a study of cytotoxic CD8 clonotypes in ibrutinib-treated CLL (dated by TCRdb to the early 2020s). To prepare the library, the immunoSEQ multiplex PCR assay was applied. TCRdb took over this immuneACCESS table, retaining in-frame rearrangements with V and J assigned. Such tables are incomplete; in checked studies, under half of the missing clones stem from an unresolved V gene, and the remainder is unexplained. This sample comprises 250,000 to 350,000 clones, about 72% of them detected only once. The ten largest clones take up about 5.7% of the sample. Explained via the paper, the time point label denotes: progressive disease on ibrutinib. Material: PBMCs, obtained at disease progression, from a patient treated with ibrutinib. Receptors originate from a human donor with chronic lymphocytic leukemia.

The chain carries TRBV15 and TRBJ1-5; D remains unclear. The CDR3 runs to 14 residues. Trimming stripped 1 base from V and 3 bases from J, with 7 bases between. Germline loops: CDR1 LNHNV, CDR2 YYDKDF (reference sequence). The CDR3, as DNA: TGTGCCACCAGCAGAGCCATCTTCAATCAGCCCCAGCATTTT. This codes for CATSRAIFNQPQHF. The full variable domain, its missing parts supplied by reference TRBV15 and TRBJ1-5, is DAMVIQNPRYQVTQFGKPVTLSCSQTLNHNVMYWYQQKSSQAPKLLFHYYDKDFNNEADTPDNFQSRRPNTSFCFLDIRSPGLGDTAMYLCATSRAIFNQPQHFGDGTRLSIL.

The rearrangement uses TRBV9 and TRBJ2-1, with D perhaps matching TRBD2 (5 bases). Germline V gives CDR1 SGDLS, CDR2 YYNGEE. The length of the CDR3 is 15 residues. V was shortened by 3 bases and J by 6 bases, with 16 bases between the two germline ends. The CDR3 nucleotides are TGTGCCAGCAGCGCACTAGTGGCGAGCATCAATGAGCAGTTCTTC. Translated, it gives CASSALVASINEQFF.